This entry describes one TCR beta chain. The source of the sample is a study of T cell responses to AZD1222 COVID-19 vaccine. Profiling relied on immunoSEQ multiplex PCR, and the TCRdb table lists in-frame clones only, not all of them. The data show fewer than 150,000 clones, approximately 89% seen once. Trimming removed 2 bases from V and 4 bases from J, with 7 bases in between. This CDR3 region has 13 residues. CDR1 is SGDLS, CDR2 YYNGEE, per germline. The clonotype was recovered from an adult in good health. V usage is TRBV9 and J usage is TRBJ1-3; tentatively, D is TRBD1 (5 bases). Source: peripheral blood, taken on day 0 of AZD1222 vaccination. CDR3 protein: CASSVRGGNTIYF. The CDR3 coding sequence is TGTGCCAGCAGCGTGAGGGGAGGAAACACCATATATTTT.